A selection of T cell receptor beta chains follows, all from one sample in a study of shared clonotypes between healthy human individuals. Profiled with immunoSEQ multiplex PCR; TCRdb holds only in-frame clones, not every one. The table shows roughly 590,000 clones, with 95% occurring only once. Source material: naive CD8+ T cells sorted from blood. Receptor source: a woman aged 25 to 39 in good health. CDR3s include the opening cysteine and the closing phenylalanine or tryptophan. Fields, in order: V gene, D gene, J gene, CDR3 DNA, CDR3 protein. The D gene is left open where the match is weak.

v_gene: TRBV7-9
d_gene: TRBD1
j_gene: TRBJ2-7
CDR3nt: TGTGCCAGCAGCCCCGACAGGGCAACCGAGCAGTACTTC
CDR3aa: CASSPDRATEQYF

v_gene: TRBV9
d_gene: .
j_gene: TRBJ2-3
CDR3nt: TGTGCCAGCAGCGTCGGCGGCACAGATACGCAGTATTTT
CDR3aa: CASSVGGTDTQYF

v_gene: TRBV28
d_gene: .
j_gene: TRBJ2-6
CDR3nt: TGTGCCAGCAGTTTACCCCGGGTGGGGGCCAACGTCCTGACTTTC
CDR3aa: CASSLPRVGANVLTF

v_gene: TRBV29-1
d_gene: TRBD2
j_gene: TRBJ2-7
CDR3nt: TGCAGCGCGGGACTAGCGGGAGCTTACGAGCAGTACTTC
CDR3aa: CSAGLAGAYEQYF

v_gene: TRBV6-6
d_gene: .
j_gene: TRBJ1-2
CDR3nt: TGTGCCAGCAGTTACCAAAGGACAGACCCTAACTATGGCTACACCTTC
CDR3aa: CASSYQRTDPNYGYTF

v_gene: TRBV19
d_gene: TRBD1
j_gene: TRBJ2-7
CDR3nt: TGTGCCAGTAGTTTCGTCCAGGGGGCCCACGAGCAGTACTTC
CDR3aa: CASSFVQGAHEQYF

v_gene: TRBV11-2
d_gene: TRBD2
j_gene: TRBJ2-3
CDR3nt: TGTGCCAGCAGCCCCATGAAGGGATTAGCGGGGTCAGATACGCAGTATTTT
CDR3aa: CASSPMKGLAGSDTQYF

v_gene: TRBV19
d_gene: .
j_gene: TRBJ1-4
CDR3nt: TGTGCCAGTAGTATGGGGGAGGGAATCGAAAAACTGTTTTTT
CDR3aa: CASSMGEGIEKLFF

v_gene: TRBV10-2
d_gene: TRBD1
j_gene: TRBJ1-2
CDR3nt: TGCGCCAGCAGCCATGGACAGGGCTACTATGGCTACACCTTC
CDR3aa: CASSHGQGYYGYTF

v_gene: TRBV29-1
d_gene: .
j_gene: TRBJ2-3
CDR3nt: TGCAGCGTTGAGGGGACGGTGACCCCTTCTAGCACAGATACGCAGTATTTT
CDR3aa: CSVEGTVTPSSTDTQYF

v_gene: TRBV6-5
d_gene: .
j_gene: TRBJ2-7
CDR3nt: TGTGCCAGCAGTCCCAGGGGACATTCAATCTACGAGCAGTACTTC
CDR3aa: CASSPRGHSIYEQYF

v_gene: TRBV19
d_gene: TRBD1
j_gene: TRBJ1-5
CDR3nt: TGTGCCAGTATTGACAGGGAAGGGTGGCATTTT
CDR3aa: CASIDREGWHF

v_gene: TRBV27
d_gene: .
j_gene: TRBJ1-1
CDR3nt: TGTGCCACCATGCGGGGAACTGAAGCTTTCTTT
CDR3aa: CATMRGTEAFF

v_gene: TRBV10-2
d_gene: .
j_gene: TRBJ1-1
CDR3nt: TGCGCCAGCAGTGAGTCGCAGTTGGGCACTGAAGCTTTCTTT
CDR3aa: CASSESQLGTEAFF

v_gene: TRBV28
d_gene: .
j_gene: TRBJ2-1
CDR3nt: TGTGCCAGCAGGTACTGGACTGGCCGCAATGAGCAGTTCTTC
CDR3aa: CASRYWTGRNEQFF

v_gene: TRBV4-1
d_gene: .
j_gene: TRBJ1-4
CDR3nt: TGCGCCAGCAGCCAAGTGGGAGACGAAAAACTGTTTTTT
CDR3aa: CASSQVGDEKLFF

v_gene: TRBV4-1
d_gene: .
j_gene: TRBJ1-2
CDR3nt: TGCGCCAGCAGCCAAGACCCGGTCCAATTCTATGGCTACACCTTC
CDR3aa: CASSQDPVQFYGYTF

v_gene: TRBV29-1
d_gene: TRBD1
j_gene: TRBJ1-5
CDR3nt: TGCAGCGTTGACGGGACAGGGCCCCCAGATCAGCCCCAGCATTTT
CDR3aa: CSVDGTGPPDQPQHF

v_gene: TRBV5-3
d_gene: TRBD1
j_gene: TRBJ1-1
CDR3nt: TGTGCCAGCAGCTTTAGACAGGGGAACACTGAAGCTTTCTTT
CDR3aa: CASSFRQGNTEAFF

v_gene: TRBV30
d_gene: TRBD1
j_gene: TRBJ2-7
CDR3nt: TGTGCCTGGGGGCGGAACCGGGACAGATTATACGAGCAGTACTTC
CDR3aa: CAWGRNRDRLYEQYF

v_gene: TRBV10-3
d_gene: .
j_gene: TRBJ1-2
CDR3nt: TGTGCCATCAGTGAACCGACAGACTATGGCTACACCTTC
CDR3aa: CAISEPTDYGYTF